These T cell receptor beta chains were read from a single sample in a study of blood T cell repertoires in COVID-19. Here immunoSEQ multiplex PCR was the method, and the copy in TCRdb shows in-frame clones only, minus some. The table has 200,000 to 300,000 clones, 87% seen once. The sample consisted of peripheral blood. These receptors were obtained from a woman aged 50 to 65 with acute or convalescent COVID-19. Both conserved end residues are part of each CDR3. Each record gives: V gene, clone size, J gene, D gene, CDR3 DNA, CDR3 protein. The D gene is left open where the match is weak. Clone size is shown for a subset of rows, as once, few, many or a class of expanded clone.

v_call: TRBV2; clone_size: NA; j_call: TRBJ2-7; d_call: TRBD2; cdr3_nt: TGTGCCGTCCCCGGGAGGGCCAGCTACGAGCAGTACTTC; cdr3_aa: CAVPGRASYEQYF
v_call: TRBV7-2; clone_size: NA; j_call: TRBJ2-3; d_call: NA; cdr3_nt: TGTGCCAGCAGCTTAGGGAGCGGACTCACAGATACGCAGTATTTT; cdr3_aa: CASSLGSGLTDTQYF
v_call: TRBV3-1/TRBV3-2; clone_size: NA; j_call: TRBJ2-7; d_call: NA; cdr3_nt: TGTGCCAGCAGGGTACGCGGTACCCCCGACGAGCAGTACTTC; cdr3_aa: CASRVRGTPDEQYF
v_call: TRBV29-1; clone_size: NA; j_call: TRBJ2-3; d_call: NA; cdr3_nt: TGCAGCGTTGGGGGGCCCCTGTCCGATACGCAGTATTTT; cdr3_aa: CSVGGPLSDTQYF
v_call: TRBV2; clone_size: NA; j_call: TRBJ2-1; d_call: NA; cdr3_nt: TGTGCCAGCTACAGCGGAAACACCAATAAGAACTCCTACAATGAGCAGTTCTTC; cdr3_aa: CASYSGNTNKNSYNEQFF
v_call: TRBV19; clone_size: NA; j_call: TRBJ2-7; d_call: TRBD1; cdr3_nt: TGTGCCAGTAGTCGTCGGGACAGGGCCTACGAGCAGTACTTC; cdr3_aa: CASSRRDRAYEQYF
v_call: TRBV10-3; clone_size: NA; j_call: TRBJ2-5; d_call: NA; cdr3_nt: TGTGCCACATTATCGGGAGAGACCCAGTACTTC; cdr3_aa: CATLSGETQYF
v_call: TRBV28; clone_size: NA; j_call: TRBJ1-4; d_call: TRBD1; cdr3_nt: TGTGCCAGCAGTTTAATGGGACAGGGAGGCGAAAAACTGTTTTTT; cdr3_aa: CASSLMGQGGEKLFF
v_call: TRBV28; clone_size: NA; j_call: TRBJ2-2; d_call: NA; cdr3_nt: TGTGCCAGCAGTCCCGCCGGGGAGCTGTTTTTT; cdr3_aa: CASSPAGELFF
v_call: TRBV12-3/TRBV12-4; clone_size: few; j_call: TRBJ1-1; d_call: NA; cdr3_nt: TGTGCCAGCAGTCAAAGAAGGGAGGCTTTCTTT; cdr3_aa: CASSQRREAFF
v_call: TRBV3-1/TRBV3-2; clone_size: once; j_call: TRBJ2-2; d_call: NA; cdr3_nt: TGTGCCAGCAGCCAGATGGGGGCAACCGGGGAGCTGTTTTTT; cdr3_aa: CASSQMGATGELFF
v_call: TRBV9; clone_size: NA; j_call: TRBJ2-3; d_call: TRBD2; cdr3_nt: TGTGCCAGCAGCGTAGGAAGGACTAGCGGAACTAGCACAGATACGCAGTATTTT; cdr3_aa: CASSVGRTSGTSTDTQYF
v_call: TRBV7-2; clone_size: few; j_call: TRBJ1-2; d_call: NA; cdr3_nt: TGTGCCAGCAGCGCAGGGGTCTCCTATGGCTACACCTTC; cdr3_aa: CASSAGVSYGYTF
v_call: TRBV2; clone_size: NA; j_call: TRBJ2-5; d_call: TRBD1; cdr3_nt: TGTGCCAGCACCGACGGACGGACAGGGCAAGAGACCCAGTACTTC; cdr3_aa: CASTDGRTGQETQYF
v_call: TRBV7-9; clone_size: NA; j_call: TRBJ2-1; d_call: NA; cdr3_nt: TGTGCCAGCGGCCGGGGGATCAATGAGCAGTTCTTC; cdr3_aa: CASGRGINEQFF
v_call: TRBV7-2; clone_size: NA; j_call: TRBJ2-1; d_call: TRBD2; cdr3_nt: TGTGCCAGCAGCCCCAGTCTAGCGGGAGATCTGTTTGTAGATGAGCAGTTCTTC; cdr3_aa: CASSPSLAGDLFVDEQFF
v_call: TRBV28; clone_size: NA; j_call: TRBJ2-1; d_call: NA; cdr3_nt: TGTGCCAGCACCGGCCCCGAAAGCGGTCCCTACAATGAGCAGTTCTTC; cdr3_aa: CASTGPESGPYNEQFF
v_call: TRBV27; clone_size: NA; j_call: TRBJ2-3; d_call: TRBD2; cdr3_nt: TGTGCCAGCAGAACCCACCGGGGGGGGGATACGCAGTATTTT; cdr3_aa: CASRTHRGGDTQYF
v_call: TRBV4-3; clone_size: NA; j_call: TRBJ1-5; d_call: NA; cdr3_nt: TGCGCCAGCAGCCAAGATCAGAATCAGCCCCAGCATTTT; cdr3_aa: CASSQDQNQPQHF
v_call: TRBV18; clone_size: NA; j_call: TRBJ2-3; d_call: TRBD1; cdr3_nt: TGTGCCAGCTCACCACCGCTGACAGGGAAAGATACGCAGTATTTT; cdr3_aa: CASSPPLTGKDTQYF
v_call: TRBV7-9; clone_size: NA; j_call: TRBJ2-1; d_call: NA; cdr3_nt: TGTGCCAGCAGCTTAAGAGTCGGATCCTCGGGGTTCAATGAGCAGTTCTTC; cdr3_aa: CASSLRVGSSGFNEQFF
v_call: TRBV7-9; clone_size: NA; j_call: TRBJ1-6; d_call: NA; cdr3_nt: TGTGCCAGCTCATCCTCGGGAAACTCCTATAATTCACCCCTCCACTTT; cdr3_aa: CASSSSGNSYNSPLHF
v_call: TRBV5-1; clone_size: NA; j_call: TRBJ2-5; d_call: NA; cdr3_nt: TGCGCCAGCAGCTTTAGGGGGACGGCCCAAGAGACCCAGTACTTC; cdr3_aa: CASSFRGTAQETQYF
v_call: TRBV15; clone_size: NA; j_call: TRBJ2-6; d_call: TRBD1; cdr3_nt: TGTGCCACCAGACAGGGGTTTCTAGGTGGGGCCAACGTCCTGACTTTC; cdr3_aa: CATRQGFLGGANVLTF
v_call: TRBV9; clone_size: NA; j_call: TRBJ1-2; d_call: NA; cdr3_nt: TGTGCCAGCAGCTCGAGCTCAGGGACTAACTATGGCTACACCTTC; cdr3_aa: CASSSSSGTNYGYTF
v_call: TRBV7-3; clone_size: NA; j_call: TRBJ1-1; d_call: NA; cdr3_nt: TGTGCCAGCAGTTTTGGAGGGGAAGCTTTCTTT; cdr3_aa: CASSFGGEAFF
v_call: TRBV12-3/TRBV12-4; clone_size: NA; j_call: TRBJ2-1; d_call: NA; cdr3_nt: TGTGCCAGCAGAGGGGCTAGTAGGGGTGAGCAGTTCTTC; cdr3_aa: CASRGASRGEQFF
v_call: TRBV5-1; clone_size: NA; j_call: TRBJ1-4; d_call: TRBD1; cdr3_nt: TGCGCCAGCACCCTGCATTCCCCCGGGACAGGGTATGAAAAACTGTTTTTT; cdr3_aa: CASTLHSPGTGYEKLFF